This section outlines one TCR beta chain sequence together with its context. Its recognized antigen is unknown. The receptor library was made with the immunoSEQ multiplex PCR assay. For the multiplex PCR, a mixture combining 60 forward primers for TCR Vbeta segments and 13 reverse primers for TCR Jbeta segments was used. The CDR3 region of rearranged TCR beta genes was amplified from genomic DNA by a multiplex PCR assay. On the Illumina HiSeq System, the amplified TCR beta libraries were sequenced as 87-base-pair reads. The paper's data handling went like this. In a later analysis, around 80 million unique TCR beta chains were counted across the 650 to 750 repertoires, and some 10 million of these chains were shared by at least two donors. A nearest-neighbor algorithm error-corrected the raw reads and collapsed the reads into unique sequences, merging closely related sequences to remove PCR and sequencing errors. To assign V, D and J gene segments, CDR3 sequences were aligned to IMGT reference sequences. For a sequence to be retained, a match of at least six nucleotides was required to both a V gene segment and a J gene segment. Rearrangements were classified as productive when the CDR3 lacked stop codons and remained in frame with V and J, and all other rearrangements were classified as non-productive. Following IMGT convention, CDR3 was defined as the stretch from the second conserved V-encoded cysteine to the conserved J-encoded phenylalanine. The earlier analysis of around 640 of the donors excluded sequences that lacked an unambiguous match to a single V gene segment. An earlier analysis of 450 to 650 of the donors called V segments functional above 56.7% productive rearrangements and segregating when the between-donor standard deviation exceeded 5%. A statistical classification framework was built for diagnosing cytomegalovirus status from the catalog of TCR beta chain sequences. A later analysis assigned V and J genes by comparing TCR nucleotide sequences with IMGT/GENE-DB human TR gene sequences. In a later analysis, CDR3 sequences and most-parsimonious VDJ recombination scenarios were assigned using the TCRdist pipeline. In a later analysis, every TCR beta chain was defined by the combination of its CDR3 amino acid sequence and its V-gene family, and reads without a unique V-gene family were dropped. To address suspected cross-contamination and a sequencing artifact, a later analysis removed under 600 highly shared, low-generation-probability nucleotide sequences. A later analysis calculated a clonal expansion index for each public chain from normalized within-repertoire ranks of inferred template counts. A later analysis computed generation probabilities with a VDJ recombination model fitted to out-of-frame rearrangements, and checked the results against IGoR. In a later analysis, hypergeometric tests were used to score TCR-TCR, TCR-HLA and TCR-CMV co-occurrence, with a repertoire-size bias correction applied to TCR pairs. False discovery rates were estimated in a later analysis by permuting HLA or CMV assignments 20 times. In a later analysis, co-occurring TCRs were grouped using DBSCAN, with TCRdist sequence similarity added in when clustering inside HLA-allele-positive subsets. Repertoires with fewer than 30,000 or more than 120,000 public chains were left out of co-occurrence clustering, as were about five repertoires with anomalous nucleotide sharing. This immuneACCESS table, as held by TCRdb, lists in-frame sequences with V and J called but not all clones. Of the missing ones, under half trace to an unresolved V gene in checked studies; the others have no known cause. The V and J calls and clone size come from that table; D and trimming were worked out from the DNA. This sample's table has entries for under 40,000 clones. The ten largest account for around 4.9% of the sample.

The entry originates in a study of cytomegalovirus exposure and HLA in healthy donors (dated by TCRdb to 2016 to 2017). Background for the entire study: An earlier analysis of several hundred of the donors reported 276 Gb of sequence data and roughly 120 million unique TCR beta sequences obtained from 180 million or so T cells. The study aimed to test whether cataloging public T cell receptors could reveal signatures of past pathogen exposure. To predict cytomegalovirus infection status, the study brought together high-throughput TCR immunosequencing, statistical association of individual TCRs with disease status, and machine learning. Donor age, sex, ethnicity and CMV serostatus were collected together with the repertoire data. An earlier analysis of 587 of the donors used high-throughput TCR beta sequencing to judge whether each TCR beta V gene segment behaved as functional or pseudogenic. A separate validation cohort of 100 to 150 different subjects was used in addition to the 666-subject first cohort. All discovery cohort repertoires had been generated on a single sequencing platform. Among some 400 genotyped donors of the cohort, an average of about 220,000 unique TCR beta nucleotide sequences was sequenced per donor, of which roughly 17% were non-productive. The genetic ancestry cluster associated with self-reported Caucasian donors included 81% of the roughly 410 genotyped donors. Roughly 5 DR-DQ haplotypes were handled as single units for association and clustering, since linkage in the cohort was strong. An early release that covered several hundred HLA-typed donors contained approximately 300 gigabases of sequencing data and about 84 million unique TCR sequences. The T cell repertoires of 700 or so subjects were profiled by immunosequencing and related to cytomegalovirus serostatus. Rather than using new phenotypic data, the later analysis identified candidate immune exposures from TCR beta sequences and from how often those sequences occurred across donors. The number of typed donors differed by locus: 629-630 for A, B, C, DRB1 and DQB1; 500 to 550 for DQA1; around 580 for DPA1; and roughly 470 for DPB1. A later analysis re-examined previously published TCR beta repertoires from around 670 donors and added high-resolution HLA genotyping to investigate patterns of TCR occurrence. In a later genetic analysis, genome-wide SNP genotypes for about 55% of the roughly 700 donors were used, and that subset was treated as a discovery cohort. HLA typing included class I and class II loci at four-digit resolution. Broad study findings and their caveats: In an earlier analysis of some 500 of the donors, most TCR beta V segments were observed in productive rearrangements about 90% or about 30% of the time, broadly matching IMGT annotations. While some public TCRs were present in many individuals, most TCR sequences turned up only very rarely across donors. In a later analysis, HLA-associated TCR beta chains were found to be more clonally expanded and to have lower generation probabilities than equally common non-associated chains. The earlier analysis of nearly 600 of the donors excluded over 15 rarely observed V segments, including chromosome 9 orphons, because counts were too low. The authors suggested that the approach could potentially be extended to other disease states and immunological phenotypes. The study gave a list of 150 to 200 TCR beta chains associated with cytomegalovirus. A cluster of highly shared sequence variants was judged likely to represent a technical artifact of the sequencing pipeline. A further reported finding was that TCR beta sequences accurately predicted the HLA-A and HLA-B alleles for most subjects in the first cohort. In vitro tests confirmed that a few of the cytomegalovirus-associated TCR beta chains recognize cytomegalovirus antigens. V-gene and J-gene trimming of TCR beta chains was associated with a missense DCLRE1C variant in a later genetic analysis, and the association was replicated in an independent cohort. When HLA alleles, especially DR and DQ, strongly co-occurred, attributing TCR associations to individual alleles was difficult. The classifier was reported to diagnose cytomegalovirus status with high specificity and sensitivity in both the original and validation cohorts. A later analysis found that most CMV-associated TCR beta chains appeared HLA-restricted, with HLA associations seemingly driven largely by CMV exposure. Some IMGT-functional V segments, including TRBV6-2 and TRBV6-3, could not be distinguished by the 87-base-pair reads and were therefore excluded. The presence/absence analyses assumed that sequencing depth was roughly uniform across donors, and that assumption may not be true. Because some donors lacked HLA typing at each locus, the association tests relied only on the typed subset. Correlated functional status among segregating V segments might reflect linkage disequilibrium, but an unknown experimental factor could not be ruled out. In a later analysis, the rate of TCR association differed among HLA loci, with DRB1 alleles having the most associated TCRs and HLA-C alleles having the fewest. In a later analysis, several top co-occurrence clusters were reported to appear linked to parvovirus B19, influenza, CMV and Epstein-Barr virus. For the cohort, immune exposure information was limited to CMV serostatus. In this cohort, only TCR beta chains were sequenced, and detectable features were limited by the absence of alpha or paired-chain data. At a false discovery rate of 0.05, a later analysis linked 15,000 to 20,000 TCR beta sequences to specific HLA alleles. According to a later genetic analysis, donors in an Asian-associated ancestry cluster had fewer N-insertions in productive TCRs than the approximately 650-donor mean.

Spanning cysteine to phenylalanine, the CDR3 consists of 17 amino acids. Only the CDR3 portion is preserved as DNA: 51 bases, with reading frame beginning at the first base. The V end loses 5 bases and the J end loses 9 bases, and a stretch of 23 bases separates them. The germline V gene (reference sequence) supplies CDR1 LNHDA and CDR2 SQIVND. The cohort comprised 666 healthy bone marrow donors. All cohort members were sampled while nominally healthy, although unrecorded immune exposures were likely present. The donor was CMV seronegative and was included in the group of approximately 350 seronegative cohort members. Every donor gave a peripheral blood sample, and the peripheral blood mononuclear cells from that sample were used for TCR beta sequencing. The Qiagen DNeasy Blood Extraction Kit was used to extract genomic DNA from the blood cell samples.

The rearrangement joined TRBV19 to TRBJ1-6; the D segment cannot be called with confidence. This TCR came from a female donor in good health and CMV-seronegative. The sequencing input was PBMCs. The CDR3 sequence is CASSSRTRGLMSSPLHF. The DNA sequence is as follows: TGTGCCAGTAGTTCCCGGACTCGGGGTCTTATGAGTTCACCCCTCCACTTT.